Presented here are 25 T cell receptor beta chains from one specimen sequenced in a study of blood T cells in healthy people across ages. The use of a sample-barcoded 5' primer and a J-beta primer mix characterized a second PCR of roughly 6 to 11 cycles. TCRdb redid the calling of the 5' RACE reads with MiXCR, one entry per CDR3 protein. Of 500,000 to 650,000 distinct CDR3 sequences in the sample, 25% to 35% were seen once. The sample was also reused in another study, on T cells of mothers and their children.

The sample was blood. Every receptor here comes from a boy aged 2 to 10 in good health.

This clonotype has more than one count but fewer than ten. This chain connects TRBV12-3 or TRBV12-4 to TRBJ2-5; the D gene is possibly TRBD2 (5 bases). Trimming took off 3 bases at V and 3 bases at J, with 8 bases between the two ends. The CDR3 length is 13 residues. CDR3 sequence reads: CASSFNGEETQYF. The DNA of the CDR3 is TGTGCCAGCAGTTTCAACGGGGAAGAGACCCAGTACTTC.

This clonotype was counted many times. The chain couples TRBV10-3 to TRBJ2-3; the D is unclear. Germline CDR1 and CDR2: ENHRY and SYGVKD. V was pared by 0 bases and J by 2 bases, with 9 bases between. This CDR3 has 15 amino acids. This CDR3 reads CAISESNAATDTQYF. The CDR3 DNA is TGTGCCATCAGTGAGTCGAATGCGGCCACAGATACGCAGTATTTT.

This clonotype has a handful of counts. This sequence joins TRBV12-3 or TRBV12-4 and TRBJ1-6; D might be TRBD1 (6 bases). There are 14 residues in the CDR3. With 2 bases removed from V and 16 bases from J, the gap between germline ends came to 18 bases. The CDR3 region is CASSLNGGREFLHF. CDR3 nucleotides: TGTGCCAGCAGTTTAAACGGGGGGCGCGAATTTCTCCACTTT.

This clonotype showed up just a few times. V gene TRBV5-1 combines with J gene TRBJ1-2; 8 bases match TRBD1. The junction had 19 bases not matched to a gene; V was cut back by 8 bases and J by 13 bases. CDR1 SGHRS and CDR2 YFSETQ come from the germline V gene. This CDR3 spans 14 amino acids. The DNA for the CDR3 is TGCGCCAGTGCTAACGGACAGGGAAGGACCTCGGGCACCTTC. Translated: CASANGQGRTSGTF.

This chain connects TRBV6-5 to TRBJ1-5; D is uncertain. This CDR3 contains 13 residues. CDR1 and CDR2 (germline): MNHEY, SVGAGI. Trimming cost V 4 bases and J 0 bases, with 4 bases left between them. Here the CDR3 reads CASSSYSNQPQHF. CDR3 in DNA: TGTGCCAGCAGTTCCTATAGCAATCAGCCCCAGCATTTT.

The chain couples TRBV7-9 to TRBJ1-2; the D gene is possibly TRBD1 (5 bases). V lost 0 bases and J lost 6, with 11 bases in between. CDR3 size: 14 residues. CDR1 SEHNR and CDR2 FQNEAQ come from the germline V gene (reference sequence). CDR3 in amino acids: CASSLAPAGDGYTF. In nucleotides, the CDR3 is TGTGCCAGCAGCTTAGCCCCAGCGGGGGATGGCTACACCTTC.

The rearrangement links TRBV15 to TRBJ1-6; D not resolved. CDR3 length equals 14 residues. V was shortened by 0 bases and J by 3 bases, with 3 bases between the two germline ends. CDR1 is LNHNV, CDR2 YYDKDF, per germline (reference sequence). Written as DNA, the CDR3 is TGTGCCACCAGCAGAGACAACTATAATTCACCCCTCCACTTT. It specifies CATSRDNYNSPLHF. The variable domain in full, completed from reference TRBV15 and TRBJ1-6, reads DAMVIQNPRYQVTQFGKPVTLSCSQTLNHNVMYWYQQKSSQAPKLLFHYYDKDFNNEADTPDNFQSRRPNTSFCFLDIRSPGLGDTAMYLCATSRDNYNSPLHFGNGTRLTVT.

The CDR3 sequence: CASSPDGATNEKLFF. The CDR3 bases are TGTGCCAGCAGCCCTGACGGTGCAACTAATGAAAAACTGTTTTTT. The V and J genes are TRBV9 and TRBJ1-4, with D hard to call. This CDR3 region has 15 residues. V gave up 4 bases and J gave up 0 bases, with 10 bases separating them. Germline assignment: CDR1 SGDLS and CDR2 YYNGEE.

Here the CDR3 reads CASSLSPDRDWGGTEAFF. The CDR3, as DNA: TGTGCCAGCAGTTTATCTCCGGACAGGGACTGGGGTGGCACTGAAGCTTTCTTT. The chain links TRBV27 to TRBJ1-1, with 8 bases aligning to TRBD1. V dropped 0 bases and J dropped 4; count of bases not matched to a gene: 13. This CDR3 spans 18 amino acids. The germline V gene has CDR1 MNHEY and CDR2 SMNVEV (reference sequence).

CDR3 DNA sequence: TGTGCCAGCAGCCAACAAGCCCTTACAGGGGCGCAGTACTTC. As protein: CASSQQALTGAQYF. The chain employs TRBV14 and TRBJ2-7, with 7 bases fitting TRBD1. Germline V gene lookup returns CDR1 SGHDN and CDR2 FVKESK. The CDR3 is 14 amino acids. The V gene end was trimmed by 2 bases and the J gene end by 9 bases; junction bases not matched to a gene: 10.

This clonotype has a handful of counts. The rearrangement joins TRBV7-8 to TRBJ2-5; D is unresolved. The assigned J gene may be wrong: the sequence end matches TRBJ2-1 better. CDR3 length: 14 residues. The germline V gene has CDR1 SGHVS and CDR2 FQNEAQ. CDR3 nucleotide sequence: TGTGCCAGCAGCTCGGACGACCCCTACAATGAGCAGTTCTTC. Translation gives CASSSDDPYNEQFF.

The rearrangement links TRBV10-3 to TRBJ2-7; 10 bases line up with TRBD1. Germline V gene lookup returns CDR1 ENHRY and CDR2 SYGVKD. The CDR3 contains 16 residues. V gave up 0 bases and J gave up 2 bases; unmatched junction bases: 4. CDR3 loop: CAISESRGTGAYEQYF. For the CDR3, the DNA is TGTGCCATCAGTGAGTCGAGAGGGACAGGGGCCTACGAGCAGTACTTC.

In this sample, this clonotype turned up a few times. The chain has TRBV11-2 and TRBJ2-1; 8 bases map to TRBD1. This CDR3 has 17 amino acids. Germline lookup yields CDR1 SGHAT and CDR2 FQNNGV. V dropped 3 bases and J dropped 3; count of bases not matched to a gene: 10. CDR3 region: CASSFIMVQGGYNEQFF. In DNA form, the CDR3 reads TGTGCCAGCAGCTTCATAATGGTACAGGGGGGCTACAATGAGCAGTTCTTC.

The J gene is TRBJ2-5, the V gene TRBV29-1, with D possibly TRBD1 on 5 matching bases. V was cut by 8 bases and J by 3 bases, with 10 bases left in between. Per germline, CDR1 SQVTM and CDR2 ANQGSEA. This CDR3 contains 11 residues. For the CDR3, the DNA is TGCAGCTCTCTCAGGGAAGAGACCCAGTACTTC. Translated: CSSLREETQYF. Full variable domain (outside the CDR3, taken from reference TRBV29-1 and TRBJ2-5): SAVISQKPSRDICQRGTSLTIQCQVDSQVTMMFWYRQQPGQSLTLIATANQGSEATYESGFVIDKFPISRPNLTFSTLTVSNMSPEDSSIYLCSSLREETQYFGPGTRLLVL.

J is TRBJ2-3 and V is TRBV5-1, with D tentatively TRBD2 (6 bases). V lost 3 bases to trimming and J lost 4 bases, with 21 bases between them. This CDR3 is built from 17 residues. CDR1 and CDR2 (germline): SGHRS, YFSETQ. The CDR3 loop is CASSSGRRSSSSDTQYF. The CDR3 nucleotides are TGCGCCAGCAGCTCAGGGAGGAGATCGAGTAGCTCAGATACGCAGTATTTT.

This chain connects TRBV9 to TRBJ2-6, with 7 positions matching TRBD2. V shed 3 bases, J shed 4 bases, and the junction held 10 bases outside the gene matches. The CDR3 totals 17 residues. CDR1 and CDR2 (germline): SGDLS, YYNGEE. The CDR3 sequence is CASSARDYFSGANVLTF. The CDR3 DNA follows: TGTGCCAGCAGCGCCCGGGACTACTTCTCCGGGGCCAACGTCCTGACTTTC.

The rearrangement links TRBV29-1 to TRBJ2-4; D not resolved. V lost 8 bases, J lost 10 bases, and 6 bases lay in between. The germline CDR1 and CDR2 sequences are SQVTM and ANQGSEA. This CDR3 has 8 amino acids. The CDR3 DNA follows: TGCAGCCTCCCGATTCAGTACTTC. This gives the protein CSLPIQYF.

This chain links TRBV30 with TRBJ1-2; D is unclear. The CDR3 loop spans 15 amino acids. V lost 1 base and J 2 bases, leaving 14 bases between the germline ends. Germline loops: CDR1 GTSNPN, CDR2 SVGIG (reference sequence). CDR3 DNA: TGTGCCTGGAGTGGTTTGAGTGGGCCCAACTATGGCTACACCTTC. Protein product: CAWSGLSGPNYGYTF.

The chain links TRBV28 to TRBJ1-2, with D uncertain. CDR3 length: 14 residues. Deletions cut 5 bases from V and 3 bases from J, with 13 bases between. CDR1 is MDHEN, CDR2 SYDVKM, per germline. The CDR3 nucleotides read TGTGCCAGCAGTCCCGGGGTCCGCCACTATGGCTACACCTTC. Translated: CASSPGVRHYGYTF.

J is TRBJ2-3 and V is TRBV2; the D gene could be TRBD1 or TRBD2 (6 bases each). V lost 7 bases and J lost 6, with 20 bases in between. Germline-derived CDR1 and CDR2 are SNHLY and FYNNEI. This CDR3 has 15 amino acids. Here the CDR3 DNA reads TGTGCCAGCAAGGCCACGGGGGCGGAGAACGATACGCAGTATTTT. This codes for CASKATGAENDTQYF.

The sample holds a few counts of this clonotype. The J gene is TRBJ2-6, the V gene TRBV9, with D unclear. In germline, CDR1 is SGDLS, CDR2 YYNGEE. The CDR3 consists of 15 residues. V shed 0 bases and J shed 0 bases, with 4 bases lying between them. CDR3 in amino acids: CASSVVTSGANVLTF. CDR3 DNA: TGTGCCAGCAGCGTAGTAACCTCTGGGGCCAACGTCCTGACTTTC.

This clonotype was counted between two and nine times. This chain's CDR3 is CASSYGRGGLNEKLFF. CDR3 in DNA: TGTGCCAGCAGTTACGGCAGGGGGGGTCTGAACGAAAAACTGTTTTTT. The chain combines TRBV6-6 with TRBJ1-4, with TRBD1 identical over 7 bases. The CDR3 extends over 16 amino acids. Germline V gene sequence: CDR1 MNHNY, CDR2 SVGAGI (reference sequence). Losses at the gene ends were 2 bases for V and 8 bases for J; bases not matched to a gene: 11.

The chain combines TRBV27 with TRBJ2-3; D may match TRBD1 or TRBD2 (6 bases each). CDR3 length: 15 amino acids. Trimming stripped 3 bases from V and 5 bases from J, with 15 bases between. Germline assignment: CDR1 MNHEY and CDR2 SMNVEV (reference sequence). The CDR3 nucleotides are TGTGCCAGCAGTTTCCCGTTAGGGGGGATAGATACGCAGTATTTT. Residues: CASSFPLGGIDTQYF.

The V and J genes are TRBV7-9 and TRBJ1-5; TRBD1 is a possible D gene (6 bases). V lost 4 bases, J lost 5 bases, and 9 bases lay in between. Germline V gene data show CDR1 as SEHNR and CDR2 as FQNEAQ (reference sequence). CDR3 length: 13 amino acids. DNA for the CDR3: TGTGCCAGCAGCTGGTCAGGGGATCAGCCCCAGCATTTT. Encoded protein: CASSWSGDQPQHF.

This clonotype has more than one count but fewer than ten. This chain links TRBV2 with TRBJ2-5, with no clear D. The better agreement between TRBJ2-7 and the DNA end casts doubt on the J call. CDR1 is SNHLY, CDR2 FYNNEI, per germline. There are 12 residues in the CDR3. The CDR3 is CASSEVRAEQYF. CDR3 coding DNA: TGTGCCAGCAGTGAAGTTCGGGCCGAGCAGTACTTC.